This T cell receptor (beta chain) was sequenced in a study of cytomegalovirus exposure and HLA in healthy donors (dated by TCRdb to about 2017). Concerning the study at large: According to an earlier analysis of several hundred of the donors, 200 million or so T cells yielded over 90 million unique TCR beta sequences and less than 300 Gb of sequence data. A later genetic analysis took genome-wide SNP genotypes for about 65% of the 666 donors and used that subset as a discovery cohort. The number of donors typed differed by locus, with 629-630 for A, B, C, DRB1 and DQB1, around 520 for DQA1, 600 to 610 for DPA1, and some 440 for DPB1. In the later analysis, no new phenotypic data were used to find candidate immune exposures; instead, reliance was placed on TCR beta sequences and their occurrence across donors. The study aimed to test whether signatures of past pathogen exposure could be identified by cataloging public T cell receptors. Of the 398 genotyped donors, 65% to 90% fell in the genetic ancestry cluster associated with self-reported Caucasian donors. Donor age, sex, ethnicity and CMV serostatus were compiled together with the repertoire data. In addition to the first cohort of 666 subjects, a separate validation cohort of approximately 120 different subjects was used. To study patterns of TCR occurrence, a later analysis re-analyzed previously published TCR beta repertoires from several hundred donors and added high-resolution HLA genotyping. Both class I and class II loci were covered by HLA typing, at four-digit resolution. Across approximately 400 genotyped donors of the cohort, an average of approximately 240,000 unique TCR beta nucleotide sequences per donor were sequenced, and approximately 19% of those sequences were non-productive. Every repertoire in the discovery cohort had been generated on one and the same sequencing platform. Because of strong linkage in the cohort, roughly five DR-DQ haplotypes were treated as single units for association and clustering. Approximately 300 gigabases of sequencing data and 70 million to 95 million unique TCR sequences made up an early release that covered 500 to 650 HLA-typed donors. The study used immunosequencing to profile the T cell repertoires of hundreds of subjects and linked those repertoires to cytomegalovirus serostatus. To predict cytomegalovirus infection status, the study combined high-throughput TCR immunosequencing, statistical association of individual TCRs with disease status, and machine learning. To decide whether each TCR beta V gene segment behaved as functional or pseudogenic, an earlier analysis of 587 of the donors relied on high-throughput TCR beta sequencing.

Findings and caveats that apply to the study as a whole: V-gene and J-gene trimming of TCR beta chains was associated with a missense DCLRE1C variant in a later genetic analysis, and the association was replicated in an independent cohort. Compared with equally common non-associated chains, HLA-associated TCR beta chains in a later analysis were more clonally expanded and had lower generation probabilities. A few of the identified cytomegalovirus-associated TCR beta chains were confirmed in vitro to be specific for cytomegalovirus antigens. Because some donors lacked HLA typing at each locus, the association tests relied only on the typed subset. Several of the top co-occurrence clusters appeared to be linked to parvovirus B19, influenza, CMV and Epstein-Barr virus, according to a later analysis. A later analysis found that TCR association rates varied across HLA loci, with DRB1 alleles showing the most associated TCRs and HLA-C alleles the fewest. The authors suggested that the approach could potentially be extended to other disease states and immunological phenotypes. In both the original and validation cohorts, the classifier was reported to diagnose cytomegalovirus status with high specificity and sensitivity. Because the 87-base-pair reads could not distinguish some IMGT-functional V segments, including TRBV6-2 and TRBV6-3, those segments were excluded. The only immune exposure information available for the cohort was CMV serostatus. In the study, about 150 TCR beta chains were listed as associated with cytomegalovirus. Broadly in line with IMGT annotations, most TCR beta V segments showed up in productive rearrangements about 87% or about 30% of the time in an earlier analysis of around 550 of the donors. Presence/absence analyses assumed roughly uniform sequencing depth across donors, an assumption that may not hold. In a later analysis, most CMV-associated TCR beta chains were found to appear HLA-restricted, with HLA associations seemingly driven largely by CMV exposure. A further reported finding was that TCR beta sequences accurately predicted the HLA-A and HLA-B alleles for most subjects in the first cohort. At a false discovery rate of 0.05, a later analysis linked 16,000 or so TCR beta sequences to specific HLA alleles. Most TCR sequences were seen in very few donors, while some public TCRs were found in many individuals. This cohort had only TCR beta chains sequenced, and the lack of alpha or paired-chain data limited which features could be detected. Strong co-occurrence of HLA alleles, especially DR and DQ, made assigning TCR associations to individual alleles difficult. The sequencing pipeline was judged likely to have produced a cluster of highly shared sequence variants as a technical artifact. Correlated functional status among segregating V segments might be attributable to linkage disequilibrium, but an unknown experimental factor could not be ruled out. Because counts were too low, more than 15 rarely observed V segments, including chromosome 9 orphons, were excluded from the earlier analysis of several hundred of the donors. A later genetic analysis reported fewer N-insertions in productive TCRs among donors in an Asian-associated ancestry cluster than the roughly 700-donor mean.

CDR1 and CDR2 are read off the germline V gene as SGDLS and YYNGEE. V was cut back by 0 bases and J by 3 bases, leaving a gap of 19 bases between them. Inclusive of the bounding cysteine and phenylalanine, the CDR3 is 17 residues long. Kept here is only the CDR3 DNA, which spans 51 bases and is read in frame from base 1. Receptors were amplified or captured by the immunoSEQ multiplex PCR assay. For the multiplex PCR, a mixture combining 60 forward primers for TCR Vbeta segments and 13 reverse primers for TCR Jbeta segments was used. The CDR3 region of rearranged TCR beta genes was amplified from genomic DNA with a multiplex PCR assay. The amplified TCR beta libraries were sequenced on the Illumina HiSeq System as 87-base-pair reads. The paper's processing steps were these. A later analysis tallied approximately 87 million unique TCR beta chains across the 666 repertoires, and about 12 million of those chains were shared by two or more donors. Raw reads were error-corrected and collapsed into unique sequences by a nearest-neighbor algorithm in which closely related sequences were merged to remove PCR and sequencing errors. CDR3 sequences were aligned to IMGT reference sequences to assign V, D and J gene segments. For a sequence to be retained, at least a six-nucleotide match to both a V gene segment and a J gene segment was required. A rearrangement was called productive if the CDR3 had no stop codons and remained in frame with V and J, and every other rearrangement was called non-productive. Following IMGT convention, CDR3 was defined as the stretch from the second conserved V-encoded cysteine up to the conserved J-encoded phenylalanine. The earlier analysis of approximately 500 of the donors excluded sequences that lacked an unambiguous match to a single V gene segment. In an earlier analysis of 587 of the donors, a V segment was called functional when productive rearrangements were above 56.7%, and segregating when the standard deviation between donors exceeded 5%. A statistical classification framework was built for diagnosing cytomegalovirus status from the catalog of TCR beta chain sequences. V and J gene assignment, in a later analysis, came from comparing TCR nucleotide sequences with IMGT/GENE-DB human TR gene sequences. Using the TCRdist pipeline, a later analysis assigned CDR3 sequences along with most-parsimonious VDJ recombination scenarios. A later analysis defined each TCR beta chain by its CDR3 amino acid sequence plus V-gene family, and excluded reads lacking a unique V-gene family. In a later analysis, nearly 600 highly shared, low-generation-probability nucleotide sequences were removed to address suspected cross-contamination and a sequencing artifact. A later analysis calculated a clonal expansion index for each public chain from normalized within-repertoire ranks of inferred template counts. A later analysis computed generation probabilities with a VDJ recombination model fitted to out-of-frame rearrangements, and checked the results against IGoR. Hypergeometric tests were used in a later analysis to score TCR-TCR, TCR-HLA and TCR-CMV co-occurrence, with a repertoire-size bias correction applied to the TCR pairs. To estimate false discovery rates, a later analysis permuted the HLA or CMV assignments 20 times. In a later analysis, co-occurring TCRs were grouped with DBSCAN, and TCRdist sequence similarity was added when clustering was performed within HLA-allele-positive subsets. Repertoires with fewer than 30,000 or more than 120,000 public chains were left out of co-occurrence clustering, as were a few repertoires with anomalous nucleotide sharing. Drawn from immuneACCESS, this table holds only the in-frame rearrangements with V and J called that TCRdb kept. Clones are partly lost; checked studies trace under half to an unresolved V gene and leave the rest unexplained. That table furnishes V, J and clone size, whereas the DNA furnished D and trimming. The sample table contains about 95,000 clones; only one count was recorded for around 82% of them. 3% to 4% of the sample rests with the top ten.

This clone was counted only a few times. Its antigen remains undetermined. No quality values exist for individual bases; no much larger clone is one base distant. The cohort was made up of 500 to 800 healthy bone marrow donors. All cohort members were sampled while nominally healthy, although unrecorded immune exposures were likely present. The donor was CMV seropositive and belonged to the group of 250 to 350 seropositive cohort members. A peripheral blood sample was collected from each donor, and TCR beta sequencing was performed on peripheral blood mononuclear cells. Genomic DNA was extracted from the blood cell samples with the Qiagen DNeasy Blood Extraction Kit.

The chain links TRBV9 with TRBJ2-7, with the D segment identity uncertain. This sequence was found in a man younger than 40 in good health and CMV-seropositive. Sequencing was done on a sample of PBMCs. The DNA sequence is TGTGCCAGCAGCGTAGGCGAGACCTTAGGCGGCTACTACGAGCAGTACTTC. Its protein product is CASSVGETLGGYYEQYF.